The 3 T cell receptor beta chains in this list originate from one sample, sequenced in a study of shared clonotypes between healthy human individuals. Clones were read by immunoSEQ multiplex PCR, and TCRdb kept only the in-frame ones, dropping some. This table has roughly 2,000,000 clones, 93% appearing once. Cells designated naive CD8 were CD45RO-negative and were positively selected for CCR7, with terminally differentiated effector memory CD45RA+ cells excluded. Sample: naive CD8+ T cells from PBMCs. All receptors come from a man aged 18 to 30 in good health. Some clones in this sample may be carry-over from other donors' samples.

J is TRBJ2-1 and V is TRBV19; 7 nucleotides align to TRBD2. With 3 bases clipped from V and 2 bases from J, the junction kept 4 bases outside the gene matches. This CDR3 has 15 residues. Germline-derived CDR1 and CDR2 are LNHDA and SQIVND (reference sequence). The CDR3 reads CASSIGGIAYNEQFF. The CDR3 DNA is TGTGCCAGTAGTATCGGGGGGATCGCCTACAATGAGCAGTTCTTC. Full variable domain (rest looked up from reference TRBV19 and TRBJ2-1): DGGITQSPKYLFRKEGQNVTLSCEQNLNHDAMYWYRQDPGQGLRLIYYSQIVNDFQKGDIAEGYSVSREKKESFPLTVTSAQKNPTAFYLCASSIGGIAYNEQFFGPGTRLTVL.

This sequence joins TRBV27 and TRBJ2-7; 7 nucleotides match TRBD1. The V and J ends lost 6 bases and 2 bases, in that order; junction bases with no gene match: 7. The CDR3 covers 14 residues. Germline CDR1 MNHEY, CDR2 SMNVEV (reference sequence). The CDR3: CASSPDRRPYEQYF. The CDR3 nucleotides are TGTGCCAGCAGCCCGGACAGGCGGCCCTACGAGCAGTACTTC.

The chain combines TRBV27 with TRBJ2-3; 8 bases fit TRBD2. V trimming: 0 bases; J trimming: 7 bases; junction bases outside the gene matches: 9. Germline CDR1 MNHEY, CDR2 SMNVEV (reference sequence). The CDR3 is 16 amino acids. As DNA, the CDR3 is TGTGCCAGCAGTTTATCAAGCGGGAGCTATGTTAATACGCAGTATTTT. This encodes CASSLSSGSYVNTQYF.